The 8 T cell receptor beta chains below were found in one sample sequenced in a study of blood T cell repertoires in COVID-19. Produced via immunoSEQ multiplex PCR; TCRdb's table is partial and in-frame only. Of 90,000 to 120,000 clones listed, approximately 86% are singletons. The sequenced sample consisted of peripheral blood. Source of these receptors: a woman aged 55 to 70 with acute or convalescent COVID-19.

V usage is TRBV19 and J usage is TRBJ1-5; 8 bases agree with TRBD1. This CDR3 comprises 15 residues. Germline assignment: CDR1 LNHDA and CDR2 SQIVND (reference sequence). Losses at the gene ends were 5 bases for V and 2 bases for J; bases not matched to a gene: 5. Written as DNA, the CDR3 is TGTGCCAGTAGTGACGGACAGGGTGGCAATCAGCCCCAGCATTTT. This gives the protein CASSDGQGGNQPQHF.

The chain couples TRBV2 to TRBJ1-5, with 8 bases aligning to TRBD1. This CDR3 has 13 amino acids. The germline CDR1 and CDR2 sequences are SNHLY and FYNNEI. Trimming took 11 bases from V and 1 from J; bases not matched to a gene: 4. CDR3 DNA: TGTGCCGGAGGACAGGGAAGCAATCAGCCCCAGCATTTT. It is translated as CAGGQGSNQPQHF.

The chain carries TRBV24-1 and TRBJ2-2; D is ambiguous. The V end lost 4 bases, the J end lost 2 bases, and 7 bases lay between the germline ends. The germline CDR1 and CDR2 sequences are KGHDR and SFDVKD. This CDR3 has 14 residues. CDR3 bases: TGTGCCACCAGTGACCGAGGAAACACCGGGGAGCTGTTTTTT. Translated, it gives CATSDRGNTGELFF.

The chain links TRBV7-9 to TRBJ2-7; TRBD2 agrees at 7 bases. Germline CDR1 reads SEHNR; CDR2 reads FQNEAQ (reference sequence). The trim removed 3 bases at V and 10 bases at J, leaving 15 bases unmatched. This CDR3 has 15 amino acids. Here the CDR3 reads CASSLGTTAEATQYV. The DNA for the CDR3 is TGTGCCAGCAGCTTGGGGACTACGGCTGAGGCGACCCAGTACGTC.

The V call is TRBV5-1, the J call TRBJ1-2; 8 nucleotides match TRBD1. The germline CDR1 and CDR2 sequences are SGHRS and YFSETQ. The CDR3 length is 15 residues. V trimming: 1 base; J trimming: 2 bases; junction bases outside the gene matches: 4. CDR3 protein: CASSLRTGSNYGYTF. The CDR3, as DNA: TGCGCCAGCAGCTTGCGGACAGGGTCAAACTATGGCTACACCTTC.

The chain combines TRBV3-1 (or the pseudogene TRBV3-2) with TRBJ1-6; D ambiguous. CDR3 length: 15 residues. Trimming took off 4 bases at V and 0 bases at J, with 7 bases between the two ends. CDR1 and CDR2 (germline): LGHDT, YNNKEL (reference sequence). In DNA, the CDR3 is TGTGCCAGCAGCCCTGGGAGCTCCTATAATTCACCCCTCCACTTT. It is translated as CASSPGSSYNSPLHF.

The rearrangement links TRBV19 to TRBJ1-1, with D possibly matching TRBD1 (5 bases). Trimming took 7 bases from V and 0 from J, leaving 12 bases between them. The CDR3 is 14 residues long. CDR1 is LNHDA and CDR2 is SQIVND in the germline V gene (reference sequence). The CDR3 sequence is CASNRWGVNTEAFF. The CDR3 DNA reads TGTGCCAGTAATCGATGGGGCGTGAACACTGAAGCTTTCTTT.

The rearrangement joins TRBV24-1 to TRBJ2-3, with D hard to call. The CDR3 length is 15 residues. The V gene lost 3 bases and the J gene lost 6 bases, with 15 bases spanning the gap. CDR1 and CDR2 (germline): KGHDR, SFDVKD. In DNA form, the CDR3 reads TGTGCCACCAGTGATGGAGACCTCCTTTCGGATACGCAGTATTTT. Translation gives CATSDGDLLSDTQYF.